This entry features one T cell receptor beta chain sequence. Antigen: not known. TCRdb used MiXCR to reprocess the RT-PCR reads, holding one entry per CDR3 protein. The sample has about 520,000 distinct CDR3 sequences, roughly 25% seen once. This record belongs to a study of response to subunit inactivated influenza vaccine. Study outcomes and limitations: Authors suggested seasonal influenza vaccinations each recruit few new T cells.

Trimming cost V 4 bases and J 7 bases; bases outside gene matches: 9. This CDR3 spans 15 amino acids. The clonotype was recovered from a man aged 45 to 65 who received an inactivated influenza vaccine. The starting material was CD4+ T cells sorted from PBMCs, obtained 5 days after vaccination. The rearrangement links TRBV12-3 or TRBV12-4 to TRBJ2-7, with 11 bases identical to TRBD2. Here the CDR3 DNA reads TGTGCCAGCAGTTCCTCTAGCGGGAGGACTTTAGAGCAGTACTTC. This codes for CASSSSSGRTLEQYF.